This record looks at one T cell receptor (beta chain) sequence and its context. The sample contains more than one DNA sequence encoding this CDR3. The source of the sample is a study of beta chain features in type 1 diabetes. What was sequenced were expressed TCRB transcripts, since all of the isolated RNA had been reverse transcribed. The study sequenced naive, central memory and regulatory T cell samples to an average of about 3.5 million reads. Profiling relied on immunoSEQ multiplex PCR, and the TCRdb table lists in-frame clones only, not all of them. The data hold fewer than 650,000 clones, with less than 20% observed a single time. Trimming took 2 bases from V and 5 from J, leaving 9 bases between them. This CDR3 has 13 residues. Germline CDR1 reads KGHSH; CDR2 reads LQKENI.

The rearrangement links TRBV18 to TRBJ1-1; D ambiguous. The source material was naive CD4+ T cells from blood. The receptor's source is a man aged 18 to 29 in good health. Here the CDR3 reads CASSPKGGTEAFF. CDR3 bases: TGTGCCAGCTCACCAAAGGGTGGGACTGAAGCTTTCTTT.